The 29 T cell receptor beta chains below all came from one sample that was sequenced in a study of human T cells and chemical hapten exposure. TCRdb ran MiXCR on the RACE reads and lists one entry per CDR3 protein. Among about 400,000 distinct CDR3 sequences listed, about 6% were seen once. This sample's time point: patch test 2, 6 weeks after DPC sensitization. Treatment meaning: therapeutic diphenylcyclopropenone sensitization with weekly scalp DPC. Specimen: whole blood, collected in connection with sensitization to the hapten diphenylcyclopropenone (DPC). The origin of the receptors is a woman aged 18-30 years with alopecia areata. Some clones in this sample may be carry-over from other donors' samples.

This chain uses TRBV5-6 with TRBJ1-2; 7 nucleotides agree with TRBD1. This CDR3 is built from 14 residues. CDR1 and CDR2 from the germline V gene are SGHDT and YYEEEE. The junction had 10 bases not matched to a gene; V was cut back by 6 bases and J by 5 bases. For the CDR3, the DNA is TGTGCCAGCACCGGAGGGGGCGTTCAATATGGCTACACCTTC. Translated: CASTGGGVQYGYTF.

In this sample, this clonotype turned up once. This chain joins TRBV4-2 and TRBJ2-7; 8 nucleotides match TRBD1. From germline, CDR1 is LGHNA and CDR2 YNFKEQ. V shed 1 base and J 0 bases; nucleotides not matched to a gene: 2. CDR3 size: 15 residues. The chain's CDR3 is CASSQGQGISYEQYF. CDR3 nucleotide sequence: TGTGCCAGCAGCCAAGGACAGGGGATCTCCTACGAGCAGTACTTC.

The chain has TRBV21-1 and TRBJ2-2. TRBV21-1 is a recognized pseudogene. The length of the CDR3 is 13 residues. The CDR3 DNA reads as TGTGCCAGCAGCAGTGGAAACACCGGGGAGCTGTTTTTT. It encodes CASSSGNTGELFF.

This clonotype was counted ten times or more. The chain joins TRBV10-3 to TRBJ1-1, with 7 bases aligning to TRBD1. From germline, CDR1 is ENHRY and CDR2 SYGVKD. Trimming at V came to 6 bases and at J to 1 base, leaving 5 bases not matched to a gene. The CDR3 spans 14 residues. The CDR3 region has the DNA TGTGCCATCAGCAGAACAGGGGCGAACACTGAAGCTTTCTTT. This encodes CAISRTGANTEAFF.

This clonotype has ten or more counts. The chain recombines TRBV9 with TRBJ1-2; TRBD1 is a possible D gene (5 bases). Germline lookup yields CDR1 SGDLS and CDR2 YYNGEE. V lost 3 bases, J lost 13 bases, and 16 bases lay in between. The CDR3 has 12 residues. DNA for the CDR3: TGTGCCAGCAGCGGAGCAGGGAACGCACCCACCTTC. Its protein is CASSGAGNAPTF.

A few counts support this clonotype. The chain is built from TRBV7-6 and TRBJ2-5; D unclear. Trimming took off 2 bases at V and 4 bases at J, with 8 bases between the two ends. Germline V gene sequence: CDR1 SGHVS, CDR2 FNYEAQ. The CDR3 has 13 residues. The chain's CDR3 is CASSLLLVETQYF. The CDR3 DNA follows: TGTGCCAGCAGCTTACTTCTAGTAGAGACCCAGTACTTC.

In its sample, this clonotype was seen many times. The chain carries TRBV3-1 and TRBJ2-3, with D perhaps matching TRBD1 (5 bases). The CDR3 is 16 amino acids. Deletions cut 4 bases from V and 1 base from J, with 15 bases between. Germline assignment: CDR1 LGHDT and CDR2 YNNKEL (reference sequence). In nucleotides, the CDR3 is TGTGCCAGCAGCCCTAGGGGCGGAACCCGCACAGATACGCAGTATTTT. It is translated as CASSPRGGTRTDTQYF.

A few counts support this clonotype. The chain uses TRBV28 and TRBJ1-5; 7 bases are a match to TRBD1. Losses at the gene ends were 8 bases for V and 3 bases for J; bases not matched to a gene: 7. This CDR3 contains 14 residues. CDR1 and CDR2 (germline): MDHEN, SYDVKM. CDR3 sequence reads: CASRGGQYNQPQHF. CDR3 in DNA: TGTGCCAGCCGTGGGGGACAGTACAATCAGCCCCAGCATTTT.

The sample holds a few counts of this clonotype. CDR3 residues: CASNRDPNEKLFF. For the CDR3, the DNA is TGTGCCAGCAATCGGGACCCTAATGAAAAACTGTTTTTT. The V gene is TRBV12-3 or TRBV12-4, the J gene TRBJ1-4; D perhaps matches TRBD1 (5 bases). With 7 bases removed from V and 3 bases from J, the gap between germline ends came to 9 bases. The CDR3 covers 13 residues.

This clonotype has just a few counts. The chain uses TRBV3-1 and TRBJ2-7, with TRBD1 matching 10 bases. CDR1 is LGHDT and CDR2 is YNNKEL in the germline V gene (reference sequence). The V segment lost 1 base and the J segment 5 bases; nucleotides outside the gene matches: 8. The CDR3 is made up of 16 amino acids. CDR3 DNA sequence: TGTGCCAGCAGCCAAGTAGCGGGACAGGGGATCCACGAGCAGTACTTC. Translation: CASSQVAGQGIHEQYF.

This clonotype came up many times. The genes are TRBV12-3 or TRBV12-4 and TRBJ2-4, with 7 nucleotides matching TRBD1. This CDR3 comprises 15 residues. Germline trimming cut 4 bases from V and 8 bases from J; bases unmatched to any gene: 11. In DNA form, the CDR3 reads TGTGCCAGCAGTTCCCCACAGGGGTCTAGTCACATTCAGTACTTC. It codes for CASSSPQGSSHIQYF.

This clonotype was observed at least ten times. The rearrangement uses TRBV5-1 and TRBJ2-7; TRBD2 aligns across 11 bases. Germline assignment: CDR1 SGHRS and CDR2 YFSETQ. The CDR3 extends over 13 amino acids. The J segment lost 7 bases and the V segment lost 7 bases, leaving 7 bases of the junction unmatched. As DNA, the CDR3 is TGCGCCAGCTCTAGCGGGGGGTCTGAGGAGCAGTACTTC. Translation gives CASSSGGSEEQYF.

This clonotype showed up just a few times. The chain links TRBV6-5 to TRBJ2-7; 9 bases agree with TRBD1. CDR3 length equals 17 residues. Per the germline V gene, CDR1 is MNHEY and CDR2 is SVGAGI. V lost 0 bases to trimming and J lost 0 bases; unmatched junction nucleotides: 6. CDR3 in amino acids: CASSYSRWGQGSYEQYF. CDR3 bases: TGTGCCAGCAGTTACTCTCGCTGGGGACAGGGCTCCTACGAGCAGTACTTC.

This clonotype appeared many times. The rearrangement links TRBV24-1 to TRBJ2-3; tentative D call: TRBD2 (5 bases). Germline CDR1 reads KGHDR; CDR2 reads SFDVKD. Trimming pared 6 bases from V and 0 bases from J, leaving 9 bases between. This CDR3 spans 14 amino acids. CDR3 nucleotide sequence: TGTGCCACCAGTATCGGGGATAGCACAGATACGCAGTATTTT. It translates to CATSIGDSTDTQYF.

In its sample, this clonotype was seen many times. Here the CDR3 reads CASNTQGEPQHF. The CDR3 DNA reads as TGTGCCAGCAACACCCAAGGGGAGCCCCAGCATTTT. The chain combines TRBV13 with TRBJ1-5; perhaps TRBD1 as D (5 bases). V was trimmed by 7 bases and J by 8 bases, leaving 12 bases between them. CDR1 is PRHDT and CDR2 is FYEKMQ in the germline V gene (reference sequence). The CDR3 has 12 residues. Full variable domain (outside the CDR3, taken from reference TRBV13 and TRBJ1-5): AAGVIQSPRHLIKEKRETATLKCYPIPRHDTVYWYQQGPGQDPQFLISFYEKMQSDKGSIPDRFSAQQFSDYHSELNMSSLELGDSALYFCASNTQGEPQHFGDGTRLSIL.

Points on this clonotype: A read error may explain this, as a much larger clone is one base away. The chain joins TRBV5-1 to TRBJ1-4; D remains unclear. Germline values: CDR1 SGHRS, CDR2 YFSETQ. The CDR3 is 15 amino acids. CDR3 in amino acids: CASSLAHRVEEILFF. In nucleotides, the CDR3 is TGCGCCAGCAGCTTGGCCCATCGAGTGGAGGAAATACTGTTTTTT.

This clonotype was observed many times. V is TRBV12-3 or TRBV12-4 and J is TRBJ1-5; the D gene is possibly TRBD1 (5 bases). The CDR3 is 14 amino acids. Trimming took 6 bases from V and 3 from J, leaving 12 bases between them. In DNA form, the CDR3 reads TGTGCCAGCAGCTTAACCGGGACCAATCAGCCCCAGCATTTT. Protein sequence: CASSLTGTNQPQHF.

The rearrangement joins TRBV3-1 to TRBJ1-1; D is unresolved. V dropped 1 base and J dropped 1 base, with 4 bases sitting between them. The CDR3 contains 13 residues. Germline V lookup: CDR1 LGHDT, CDR2 YNNKEL (reference sequence). CDR3 in amino acids: CASSQVENTEAFF. CDR3 DNA: TGTGCCAGCAGCCAAGTCGAGAACACTGAAGCTTTCTTT. The variable domain in full, completed from reference TRBV3-1 and TRBJ1-1, reads DTAVSQTPKYLVTQMGNDKSIKCEQNLGHDTMYWYKQDSKKFLKIMFSYNNKELIINETVPNRFSPKSPDKAHLNLHINSLELGDSAVYFCASSQVENTEAFFGQGTRLTVV.

In this sample, this clonotype turned up a few times. This chain uses TRBV6-6 with TRBJ2-5; either TRBD1 or TRBD2 may supply D (5 bases each). The CDR3 extends over 13 amino acids. V was trimmed by 6 bases and J by 5 bases, leaving 13 bases between them. Per the germline V gene, CDR1 is MNHNY and CDR2 is SVGAGI (reference sequence). CDR3 bases: TGTGCCAGCAGGCACCGGGACCTTGAGACCCAGTACTTC. Residues: CASRHRDLETQYF.

Only a few counts were recorded for this clonotype. This sequence joins TRBV18 and TRBJ2-5; a weak D match, TRBD2 (5 bases). Trimming took 4 bases from V and 9 from J, leaving 12 bases between them. Germline loops: CDR1 KGHSH, CDR2 LQKENI. CDR3 size: 12 residues. This CDR3 reads CASSRPLEAQYF. The CDR3 DNA is TGTGCCAGCTCACGACCCTTGGAGGCCCAGTACTTC.

In this sample, this clonotype turned up many times. The gene calls are TRBV4-1 and TRBJ1-1; D unclear. With 3 bases removed from V and 6 bases from J, the gap between germline ends came to 11 bases. This CDR3 spans 13 amino acids. Germline CDR1 is MGHRA and CDR2 is YSYEKL. The CDR3 nucleotides read TGCGCCAGCAGCCACCCAATCGGTCCTGAAGCTTTCTTT. Its protein is CASSHPIGPEAFF.

V and J are TRBV7-9 and TRBJ2-5, with 9 bases matching TRBD2. Germline CDR1 SEHNR, CDR2 FQNEAQ (reference sequence). Unmatched junction bases numbered 6, after V lost 5 bases and J lost 5 bases. The CDR3 is 14 residues long. CDR3 region: CASSLRGGPETQYF. In DNA form, the CDR3 reads TGTGCCAGCAGCCTGCGGGGGGGCCCGGAGACCCAGTACTTC. The variable domain in full, with the rest retrieved from reference TRBV7-9 and TRBJ2-5, is DTGVSQNPRHKITKRGQNVTFRCDPISEHNRLYWYRQTLGQGPEFLTYFQNEAQLEKSRLLSDRFSAERPKGSFSTLEIQRTEQGDSAMYLCASSLRGGPETQYFGPGTRLLVL.

This clonotype was seen only a few times. This chain joins TRBV20-1 and TRBJ1-5; no clear D. Looked up from germline, CDR1 is DFQATT and CDR2 is SNEGSKA (reference sequence). The germline V and J ends were trimmed by 1 base and 5 bases, with 9 bases remaining between them. The CDR3 extends over 13 amino acids. CDR3 bases: TGCAGTGCTAGAGGGGAACTATATCAGCCCCAGCATTTT. This translates into CSARGELYQPQHF.

This clonotype was recorded many times. The rearrangement links TRBV6-1 to TRBJ1-5, with 10 bases identical to TRBD1. The germline CDR1 and CDR2 sequences are MNHNS and SASEGT. This CDR3 comprises 15 residues. The V segment lost 5 bases and the J segment 4 bases; nucleotides outside the gene matches: 5. The chain's CDR3 is CASSSWDRGNQPQHF. The CDR3 DNA reads as TGTGCCAGCAGTAGCTGGGACAGGGGAAATCAGCCCCAGCATTTT.

This clonotype was recorded many times. V gene TRBV9 combines with J gene TRBJ2-7; D perhaps matches TRBD1 (6 bases). V lost 3 bases and J lost 8, with 21 bases in between. The CDR3 sequence is 15 residues long. Germline CDR1 reads SGDLS; CDR2 reads YYNGEE. CDR3 bases: TGTGCCAGCAGCGCCGGACAGTTGAATGGGGAAAAGCAGTACTTC. It is translated as CASSAGQLNGEKQYF.

This clonotype has just a few counts. The J gene is TRBJ1-5, the V gene TRBV2, with TRBD1 matching 7 bases. CDR3 size: 15 residues. CDR1 is SNHLY and CDR2 is FYNNEI in the germline V gene. The V and J ends lost 6 bases and 2 bases, in that order; junction bases with no gene match: 7. The CDR3 loop is CASREQGNGNQPQHF. The DNA for the CDR3 is TGTGCCAGCAGAGAACAGGGGAATGGCAATCAGCCCCAGCATTTT.

This clonotype was counted a few times. This chain uses TRBV4-1 with TRBJ1-5; no definite D call. CDR1 is MGHRA, CDR2 YSYEKL, per germline. This CDR3 region has 16 residues. Trimming shortened V by 6 bases and J by 0 bases, and 15 bases separated the two germline ends. In DNA form, the CDR3 reads TGCGCCAGCAGGGCCTCCGGCGGGTATAGCAATCAGCCCCAGCATTTT. Translated: CASRASGGYSNQPQHF.

This clonotype was counted many times. The chain carries TRBV4-3 and TRBJ1-5, with D uncertain. Germline V gene lookup returns CDR1 LGHNA and CDR2 YSLEER. CDR3 length: 14 residues. V was cut by 0 bases and J by 4 bases, with 7 bases left in between. As DNA, the CDR3 is TGCGCCAGCAGCCAAGATAGCTTTAATCAGCCCCAGCATTTT. Protein product: CASSQDSFNQPQHF.

The sample holds many counts of this clonotype. This rearrangement joins TRBV29-1 to TRBJ2-1; no firm D call. The V end was cut by 3 bases, the J end by 6 bases, with 9 bases between. The CDR3 spans 12 residues. The germline V gene has CDR1 SQVTM and CDR2 ANQGSEA. CDR3 sequence (DNA): TGCAGCGTTGATTCGGGCAGCAATGAGCAGTTCTTC. Translation: CSVDSGSNEQFF.